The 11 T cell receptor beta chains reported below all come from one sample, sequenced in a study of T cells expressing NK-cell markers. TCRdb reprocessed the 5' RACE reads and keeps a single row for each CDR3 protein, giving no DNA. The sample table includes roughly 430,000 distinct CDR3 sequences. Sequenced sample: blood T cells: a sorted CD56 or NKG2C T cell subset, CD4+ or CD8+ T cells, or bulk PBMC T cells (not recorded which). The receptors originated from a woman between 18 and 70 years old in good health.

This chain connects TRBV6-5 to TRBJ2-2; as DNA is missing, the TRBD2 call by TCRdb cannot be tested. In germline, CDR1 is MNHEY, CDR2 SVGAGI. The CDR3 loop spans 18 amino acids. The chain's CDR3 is CASSYSKAFLRGGVELFF.

This CDR3 is CASSIKGVRPYNEQFF. V gene TRBV19 combines with J gene TRBJ2-1; TCRdb picks TRBD1, but there is no DNA to check that call. The CDR3 runs to 16 residues. Germline values: CDR1 LNHDA, CDR2 SQIVND (reference sequence).

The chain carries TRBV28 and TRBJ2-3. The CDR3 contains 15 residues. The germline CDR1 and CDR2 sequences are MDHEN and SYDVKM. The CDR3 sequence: CASSLWRRRTDTQYF.

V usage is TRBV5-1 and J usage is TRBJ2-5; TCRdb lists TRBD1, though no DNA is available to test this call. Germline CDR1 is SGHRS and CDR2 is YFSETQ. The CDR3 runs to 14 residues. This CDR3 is CASSHVGTQETQYF.

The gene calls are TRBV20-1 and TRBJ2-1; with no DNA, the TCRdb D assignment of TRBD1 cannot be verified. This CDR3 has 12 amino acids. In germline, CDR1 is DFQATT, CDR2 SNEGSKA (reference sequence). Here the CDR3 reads CSANGHLYEQFF.

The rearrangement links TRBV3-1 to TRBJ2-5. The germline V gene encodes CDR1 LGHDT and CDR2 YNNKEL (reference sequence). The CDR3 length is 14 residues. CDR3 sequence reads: CASSHEYTQETQYF.

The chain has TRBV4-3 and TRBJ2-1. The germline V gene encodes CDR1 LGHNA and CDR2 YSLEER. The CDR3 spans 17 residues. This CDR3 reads CASSQEVAGSSYNEQFF.

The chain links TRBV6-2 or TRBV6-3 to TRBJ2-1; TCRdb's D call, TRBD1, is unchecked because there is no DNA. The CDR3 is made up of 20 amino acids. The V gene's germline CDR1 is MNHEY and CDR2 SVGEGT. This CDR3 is CASIGIRTGVHPSSYNEQFF.

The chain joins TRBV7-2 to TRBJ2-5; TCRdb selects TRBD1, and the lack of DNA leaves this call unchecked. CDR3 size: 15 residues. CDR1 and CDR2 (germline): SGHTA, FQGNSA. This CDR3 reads CASSSQMTGAGTQYF. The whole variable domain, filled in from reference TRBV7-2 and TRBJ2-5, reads GAGVSQSPSNKVTEKGKDVELRCDPISGHTALYWYRQSLGQGLEFLIYFQGNSAPDKSGLPSDRFSAERTGGSVSTLTIQRTQQEDSAVYLCASSSQMTGAGTQYFGPGTRLLVL.

The CDR3 here is CASSRPPGLAGDEQYF. This chain joins TRBV12-3 or TRBV12-4 and TRBJ2-7; no DNA is available, so the TRBD2 call from TCRdb remains unchecked. The CDR3 runs 16 residues.

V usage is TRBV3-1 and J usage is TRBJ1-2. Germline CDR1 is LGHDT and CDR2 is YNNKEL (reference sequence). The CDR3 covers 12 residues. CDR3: CASSNGPSGYTF.